Each of the 31 T cell receptor beta chains below was sequenced from the same sample in a study of blood T cell repertoires in COVID-19. TCRdb keeps only in-frame clones here, not all; method: immunoSEQ multiplex PCR. Among around 23,000 clones listed, around 87% were seen once. Material: peripheral blood. The receptor source for this set is a man aged 50 to 59 with active COVID-19.

This chain joins TRBV7-3 and TRBJ2-3, with D hard to call. This CDR3 contains 14 residues. Trimming removed 4 bases at V and 0 bases at J, with 8 bases between. Germline assignment: CDR1 SGHTA and CDR2 FQGTGA. The chain's CDR3 is CASSYSGSTDTQYF. In DNA form, the CDR3 reads TGTGCCAGCAGCTACTCCGGGAGCACAGATACGCAGTATTTT.

This clone turned up a few times. Here the CDR3 DNA reads TGTGCCTGGAGGAGTGGCCGGGACTATGGCTACACCTTC. Amino acids: CAWRSGRDYGYTF. The V and J genes are TRBV30 and TRBJ1-2; D is unclear. Germline V gene data show CDR1 as GTSNPN and CDR2 as SVGIG (reference sequence). This CDR3 has 13 residues. The V end lost 3 bases, the J end lost 3 bases, and 11 bases lay between the germline ends.

The J gene is TRBJ2-7, the V gene TRBV5-5; D perhaps matches TRBD1 (6 bases). Trimming took 1 base from V and 2 from J, leaving 10 bases between them. The germline CDR1 and CDR2 sequences are SGHKS and YYEKEE (reference sequence). CDR3 size: 14 residues. The CDR3 nucleotides read TGTGCCAGCAGCTTGACAGGGACGACCTACGAGCAGTACGTC. Its protein is CASSLTGTTYEQYV.

The chain combines TRBV4-3 with TRBJ1-4; 12 nucleotides align to TRBD1. After removal of 0 bases from V and 8 bases from J, the junction contained 13 bases not matched to a gene. The CDR3 runs to 19 residues. CDR1 and CDR2 (germline): LGHNA, YSLEER. The CDR3 DNA reads as TGCGCCAGCAGCCAAGAACCGGGACAGGGGGCAAGGCGGGGAGAAAAACTGTTTTTT. It codes for CASSQEPGQGARRGEKLFF.

The chain is built from TRBV10-1 and TRBJ2-1, with TRBD2 matching 13 bases. The ends lost 4 bases at V and 0 bases at J; junction bases unmatched: 6. This CDR3 is built from 18 residues. In germline, CDR1 is WNHNN, CDR2 SYGVQD (reference sequence). The CDR3 DNA reads as TGCGCCAGCAGTGGACTAGCGGGGGGCCTGAGCTCCTACAATGAGCAGTTCTTC. Residues: CASSGLAGGLSSYNEQFF.

The CDR3 sequence is CASSPKNDSPLHF. The CDR3 region has the DNA TGTGCCAGCTCACCCAAAAATGATTCACCCCTCCACTTT. The J gene is TRBJ1-6, the V gene TRBV18; D not certain. Germline CDR1 reads KGHSH; CDR2 reads LQKENI. V shed 3 bases and J shed 8 bases, with 8 bases lying between them. This CDR3 is built from 13 residues.

The chain uses TRBV19 and TRBJ2-6; a weak D match, TRBD1 (6 bases). V was cut by 3 bases and J by 0 bases, with 9 bases left in between. The CDR3 consists of 16 residues. Germline CDR1 is LNHDA and CDR2 is SQIVND (reference sequence). CDR3 DNA sequence: TGTGCCAGTAGTATCGGACAGTTCTCTGGGGCCAACGTCCTGACTTTC. Amino acid sequence: CASSIGQFSGANVLTF.

The CDR3 loop reads CASSATSGGGLWETQYF. The CDR3 coding sequence is TGTGCCAGCAGTGCCACTAGCGGGGGGGGCTTGTGGGAGACCCAGTACTTC. The V gene is TRBV25-1, the J gene TRBJ2-5; 13 bases match TRBD2. Per the germline V gene, CDR1 is MGHDK and CDR2 is SYGVNS. The CDR3 length is 17 residues. The V segment lost 4 bases and the J segment 5 bases; nucleotides outside the gene matches: 10.

This clone was seen a handful of times. The chain is built from TRBV5-4 and TRBJ2-7; 9 bases fit TRBD1. The length of the CDR3 is 14 residues. J lost 4 bases, V lost 4 bases, and 6 bases had no gene match. Germline assignment: CDR1 SGHNT and CDR2 YYREEE (reference sequence). The DNA for the CDR3 is TGTGCCAGCAGCCCCGGGACAGGGAAGTACGAGCAGTACTTC. Translated, it gives CASSPGTGKYEQYF.

The gene calls are TRBV27 and TRBJ1-2; TRBD1 matches at 9 bases. Germline V gene lookup returns CDR1 MNHEY and CDR2 SMNVEV (reference sequence). V lost 6 bases, J lost 7 bases, and 15 bases stayed unmatched. This CDR3 comprises 16 residues. CDR3 amino acids: CASSAFITGTGTGYTF. The DNA for the CDR3 is TGTGCCAGCAGCGCCTTCATCACCGGGACAGGGACTGGCTACACCTTC.

The chain is built from TRBV12-5 and TRBJ2-3; D is undetermined. Germline V gives CDR1 LGHNT, CDR2 FRNRAP. CDR3 size: 13 residues. Trimming left V 3 bases short and J 4 bases short, with 8 bases between. CDR3 in DNA: TGTGCTAGTGGTTTCGGGTTAGCAGATACGCAGTATTTT. Translating it yields CASGFGLADTQYF.

This clone was picked up a small number of times. The gene calls are TRBV7-6 and TRBJ1-5; the D is unclear. Trimming removed 1 base at V and 3 bases at J, with 16 bases between. This CDR3 has 17 amino acids. Germline V CDR1 and CDR2: SGHVS, FNYEAQ. CDR3 sequence (DNA): TGTGCCAGCAGCTTAGGTATGTCAGGAGGATACAATCAGCCCCAGCATTTT. It codes for CASSLGMSGGYNQPQHF.

The chain recombines TRBV2 with TRBJ1-5; 7 bases align to TRBD1. The junction had 5 bases not matched to a gene; V was cut back by 3 bases and J by 3 bases. This CDR3 contains 15 residues. Germline values: CDR1 SNHLY, CDR2 FYNNEI. CDR3 loop: CASSDQGQPNQPQHF. CDR3 nucleotides: TGTGCCAGCAGTGATCAGGGACAGCCCAATCAGCCCCAGCATTTT.

The gene calls are TRBV6-2 or TRBV6-3 and TRBJ1-5, with 7 bases that match TRBD1. From germline, CDR1 is MNHEY and CDR2 SVGEGT. Trimming took 2 bases from V and 1 from J; bases not matched to a gene: 8. This CDR3 spans 17 amino acids. CDR3 protein: CASSYPQGTASNQPQHF. The CDR3, as DNA: TGTGCCAGCAGTTACCCACAAGGGACAGCCAGCAATCAGCCCCAGCATTTT.

The rearrangement joins TRBV4-1 to TRBJ2-6, with a possible D match to TRBD1 (5 bases). The germline V gene encodes CDR1 MGHRA and CDR2 YSYEKL. CDR3 length equals 16 residues. Trimming took 3 bases from V and 0 from J, leaving 9 bases between them. Written as DNA, the CDR3 is TGCGCCAGCAGCCAGACAGTCACCTCTGGGGCCAACGTCCTGACTTTC. Translation: CASSQTVTSGANVLTF.

The rearrangement joins TRBV7-9 to TRBJ2-7; no clear D gene. The germline gives CDR1 SEHNR, CDR2 FQNEAQ (reference sequence). The CDR3 consists of 12 residues. Between the trimmed V and J ends, which lost 1 base and 7 bases, there was a span of 8 bases. The CDR3 sequence is CASSLGPQEQYF. The CDR3, as DNA: TGTGCCAGCAGCTTAGGCCCACAGGAGCAGTACTTC.

The rearrangement joins TRBV5-4 to TRBJ2-5; TRBD1 matches 11 bases. The CDR3 has 15 amino acids. Looked up from germline, CDR1 is SGHNT and CDR2 is YYREEE (reference sequence). After removal of 1 base from V and 7 bases from J, the junction contained 6 bases not matched to a gene. CDR3 in amino acids: CASSLFWDRGATQYF. As DNA, the CDR3 is TGTGCCAGCAGCTTGTTTTGGGACAGGGGGGCGACCCAGTACTTC.

The chain joins TRBV30 to TRBJ1-5; D may be TRBD1 (5 bases). Germline V gene sequence: CDR1 GTSNPN, CDR2 SVGIG (reference sequence). V dropped 0 bases and J dropped 4 bases, with 10 bases sitting between them. This CDR3 is 14 amino acids long. The CDR3 DNA reads as TGTGCCTGGAGTGTTTTTCAGGGTAATCAGCCCCAGCATTTT. It is translated as CAWSVFQGNQPQHF.

This chain uses TRBV7-2 with TRBJ1-3; perhaps TRBD1 as D (6 bases). Per germline, CDR1 SGHTA and CDR2 FQGNSA. Trimming stripped 4 bases from V and 1 base from J, with 14 bases between. This CDR3 is built from 16 residues. This chain's CDR3 is CASSSDRTTSGNTIYF. CDR3 DNA sequence: TGTGCCAGCAGCTCAGACAGGACGACTTCTGGAAACACCATATATTTT.

V is TRBV5-1 and J is TRBJ1-6; a possible D gene is TRBD1 (5 bases). This CDR3 is built from 16 residues. From germline, CDR1 is SGHRS and CDR2 YFSETQ. Trimming pared 1 base from V and 2 bases from J, leaving 10 bases between. This chain's CDR3 is CASSLQGVAYNSPLHF. In nucleotides, the CDR3 is TGCGCCAGCAGCTTGCAAGGGGTGGCCTATAATTCACCCCTCCACTTT.

The chain is built from TRBV24-1 and TRBJ2-5; 8 bases align to TRBD2. Trimming removed 4 bases from V and 1 base from J; junction bases left unmatched: 7. The CDR3 totals 16 residues. Germline-derived CDR1 and CDR2 are KGHDR and SFDVKD. The CDR3 loop is CATSDPLRGGQETQYF. The CDR3 bases are TGTGCCACCAGTGACCCTCTTCGGGGGGGCCAAGAGACCCAGTACTTC.

J is TRBJ1-1 and V is TRBV10-3; TRBD1 might be the D (5 bases). The CDR3 length is 14 residues. CDR1 ENHRY and CDR2 SYGVKD come from the germline V gene. The V gene lost 1 base and the J gene lost 5 bases, with 11 bases spanning the gap. In nucleotides, the CDR3 is TGTGCCATCAGTGAGTACGGGGGGTTGACTGAAGCTTTCTTT. Translated: CAISEYGGLTEAFF.

The V gene is TRBV19, the J gene TRBJ2-1; 9 positions match TRBD2. This CDR3 has 13 amino acids. V shed 6 bases, J shed 4 bases, and the junction held 1 base outside the gene matches. Germline V gene data show CDR1 as LNHDA and CDR2 as SQIVND (reference sequence). CDR3 sequence reads: CASSLAGYNEQFF. Written as DNA, the CDR3 is TGTGCCAGTAGCCTAGCGGGGTACAATGAGCAGTTCTTC. Together with reference TRBV19 and TRBJ2-1, the CDR3 gives the full variable domain: DGGITQSPKYLFRKEGQNVTLSCEQNLNHDAMYWYRQDPGQGLRLIYYSQIVNDFQKGDIAEGYSVSREKKESFPLTVTSAQKNPTAFYLCASSLAGYNEQFFGPGTRLTVL.

The chain couples TRBV11-3 to TRBJ1-1; tentatively, D is TRBD1 (6 bases). V lost 5 bases, J lost 9 bases, and 19 bases lay in between. There are 14 residues in the CDR3. CDR1 is SGHNT, CDR2 YENEEA, per germline. CDR3 in DNA: TGTGCCAGCAGCAACGGCAGGGGAGGGCAAAAAGCTTTCTTT. Amino acid sequence: CASSNGRGGQKAFF.

The chain recombines TRBV29-1 with TRBJ1-1, with D perhaps matching TRBD1 (5 bases). The V end was cut by 4 bases, the J end by 1 base, with 16 bases between. This CDR3 has 15 residues. Per the germline V gene, CDR1 is SQVTM and CDR2 is ANQGSEA. CDR3 amino acids: CSVVRWLRGNTEAFF. CDR3 coding DNA: TGCAGCGTTGTTCGTTGGTTAAGGGGGAACACTGAAGCTTTCTTT.

The rearrangement uses TRBV30 and TRBJ1-1; D possibly corresponds to TRBD1 (5 bases). Germline CDR1 is GTSNPN and CDR2 is SVGIG (reference sequence). The CDR3 runs to 12 residues. Deletions cut 1 base from V and 3 bases from J, with 6 bases between. CDR3 DNA: TGTGCCTGGAGTGCAGGGTACACTGAAGCTTTCTTT. Translating it yields CAWSAGYTEAFF.

V is TRBV27 and J is TRBJ2-5; a weak D match, TRBD2 (5 bases). V lost 6 bases and J 5 bases, leaving 16 bases between the germline ends. CDR1 is MNHEY and CDR2 is SMNVEV in the germline V gene (reference sequence). There are 14 residues in the CDR3. CDR3 DNA: TGTGCCAGCAGCTGGACGTACCCGGGGGAGACCCAGTACTTC. Translating gives CASSWTYPGETQYF.

V is TRBV6-5 and J is TRBJ2-5; possible D gene TRBD2, 5 bases. This CDR3 is 14 amino acids long. The ends were cut back, 2 bases at V and 0 bases at J, with 7 bases in the middle. Germline values: CDR1 MNHEY, CDR2 SVGAGI. Written as DNA, the CDR3 is TGTGCCAGCAGTTACGTGCGGGACCAAGAGACCCAGTACTTC. Translating gives CASSYVRDQETQYF.

This clone was detected a few times. This chain joins TRBV11-2 and TRBJ1-4, with D perhaps TRBD1 (5 bases). This CDR3 is built from 16 residues. The germline V gene has CDR1 SGHAT and CDR2 FQNNGV. The ends were cut back, 0 bases at V and 8 bases at J, with 16 bases in the middle. The CDR3 reads CASSLDLRGRGEKLFF. DNA for the CDR3: TGTGCCAGCAGCTTAGATCTGCGGGGGAGAGGGGAAAAACTGTTTTTT.

The chain has TRBV7-9 and TRBJ1-4; 7 bases agree with TRBD1. The CDR3 covers 14 residues. Germline trimming cut 5 bases from V and 4 bases from J; bases unmatched to any gene: 4. Germline V gene sequence: CDR1 SEHNR, CDR2 FQNEAQ (reference sequence). Written as DNA, the CDR3 is TGTGCCAGCAGCCGGGGACAGCTTAATGAAAAACTGTTTTTT. Translating gives CASSRGQLNEKLFF.

The rearrangement links TRBV19 to TRBJ2-1; the match to TRBD2 covers 10 bases. Germline lookup yields CDR1 LNHDA and CDR2 SQIVND (reference sequence). V trimming: 3 bases; J trimming: 10 bases; junction bases outside the gene matches: 3. CDR3 length: 13 amino acids. CDR3 sequence (DNA): TGTGCCAGTAGTATTAAACTAGCGGGAGAGCAGTTCTTC. Protein sequence: CASSIKLAGEQFF.